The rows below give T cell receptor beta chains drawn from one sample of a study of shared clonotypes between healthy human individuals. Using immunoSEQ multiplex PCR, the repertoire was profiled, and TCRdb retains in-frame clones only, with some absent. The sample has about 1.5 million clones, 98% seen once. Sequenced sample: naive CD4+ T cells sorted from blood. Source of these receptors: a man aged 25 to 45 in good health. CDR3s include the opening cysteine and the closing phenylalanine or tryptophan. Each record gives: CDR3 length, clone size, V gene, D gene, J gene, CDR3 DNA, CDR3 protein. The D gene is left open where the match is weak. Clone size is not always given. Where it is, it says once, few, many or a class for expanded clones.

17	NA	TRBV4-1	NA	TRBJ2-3	TGCGCCAGCAGCCAAGATTTCGGGGGCCGCCACACAGATACGCAGTATTTT	CASSQDFGGRHTDTQYF
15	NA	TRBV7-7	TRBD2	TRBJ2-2	TGTGCTAGCAGCTTAGCGGGACTAGCGACCGGGGAGCTGTTTTTT	CASSLAGLATGELFF
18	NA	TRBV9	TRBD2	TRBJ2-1	TGTGCCAGCAGCGTAGAGTCCCTAGCGGGTTTTCCCTACAATGAGCAGTTCTTC	CASSVESLAGFPYNEQFF
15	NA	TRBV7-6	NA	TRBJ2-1	TGTGCCAGCAGCTTAGTTGTGGGATCCTACAATGAGCAGTTCTTC	CASSLVVGSYNEQFF
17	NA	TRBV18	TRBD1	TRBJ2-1	TGTGCCAGCTCACGAACCCACACCGGGACAGGGGATAGTGAGCAGTTCTTC	CASSRTHTGTGDSEQFF
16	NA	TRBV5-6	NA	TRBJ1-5	TGTGCCAGCAGCTTGGATAAGGGGTTGGGCAATCAGCCCCAGCATTTT	CASSLDKGLGNQPQHF
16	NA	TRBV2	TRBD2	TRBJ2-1	TGTGCCAGCGAACTAGCGGGAGGGCTTGGCTACAATGAGCAGTTCTTC	CASELAGGLGYNEQFF
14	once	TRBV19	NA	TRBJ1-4	TGTGCCAGTAGTATGACGGGGTCTGGAGAAAAACTGTTTTTT	CASSMTGSGEKLFF
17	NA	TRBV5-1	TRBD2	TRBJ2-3	TGCGCCAGCAGCTTGGGGACTAGCGGGAGTTCGGCAGATACGCAGTATTTT	CASSLGTSGSSADTQYF
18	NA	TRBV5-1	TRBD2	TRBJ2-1	TGCGCCAGCAGCTTGGGCGGACTAGCGGGAGGTCTCGGCAATGAGCAGTTCTTC	CASSLGGLAGGLGNEQFF
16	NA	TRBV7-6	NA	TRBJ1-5	TGTGCCAGCAGCCCCCGGACGGATAATAGCAATCAGCCCCAGCATTTT	CASSPRTDNSNQPQHF
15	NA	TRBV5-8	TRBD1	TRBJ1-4	TGTGCCAGCAGCTGGACAGGGTATCCTAATGAAAAACTGTTTTTT	CASSWTGYPNEKLFF
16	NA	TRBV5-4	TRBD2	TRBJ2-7	TGTGCCAGCAGCTTAGGGGTTAGCGGGAGTACCTACGAGCAGTACTTC	CASSLGVSGSTYEQYF
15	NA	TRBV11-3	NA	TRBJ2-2	TGTGCCAGCAGCTTTATGACCTCGAACACCGGGGAGCTGTTTTTT	CASSFMTSNTGELFF
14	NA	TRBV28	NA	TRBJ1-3	TGTGCCAGCAGCCCCGTTCGGTCTGGAAACACCATATATTTT	CASSPVRSGNTIYF
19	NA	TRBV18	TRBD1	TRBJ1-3	TGTGCCAGCTCACCGCCCGGGACAGTCTCCTTTACCTCTGGAAACACCATATATTTT	CASSPPGTVSFTSGNTIYF
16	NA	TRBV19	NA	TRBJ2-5	TGTGCCAGTAGTATAGTTCCCTGGACGGGGGAAGAGACCCAGTACTTC	CASSIVPWTGEETQYF
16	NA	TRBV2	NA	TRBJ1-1	TGTGCCAGCAGCCCCGGACTAGCGCCGATTCCAACTGAAGCTTTCTTT	CASSPGLAPIPTEAFF
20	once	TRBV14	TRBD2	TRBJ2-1	TGTGCCAGCAGCCAAGTTGTGGGACTAGCGGGTCAGAGCTCCTACAATGAGCAGTTCTTC	CASSQVVGLAGQSSYNEQFF
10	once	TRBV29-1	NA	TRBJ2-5	TGCAGCGTGAAACCAGAGACCCAGTACTTC	CSVKPETQYF
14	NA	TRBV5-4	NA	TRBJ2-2	TGTGCCAGCACCTCCCCGCAGGGGACCGGGGAGCTGTTTTTT	CASTSPQGTGELFF
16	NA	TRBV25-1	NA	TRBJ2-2	TGTGCCAGCAGTGCCCCCCTCCCGCAGGCCACCGGGGAGCTGTTTTTT	CASSAPLPQATGELFF
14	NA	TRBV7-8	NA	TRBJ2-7	TGTGCCAGCAGCTTAGCGGATGGCCATCCCGAGCAGTACTTC	CASSLADGHPEQYF
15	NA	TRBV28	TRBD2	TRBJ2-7	TGTGCCAGTAAGAGGGGAGGGACGGGGCACTACGAGCAGTACTTC	CASKRGGTGHYEQYF
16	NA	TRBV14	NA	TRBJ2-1	TGTGCCAGCAGCCAAGATGATGCCAGGGAAGGGGCTGAGCAGTTCTTC	CASSQDDAREGAEQFF
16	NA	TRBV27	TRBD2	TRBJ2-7	TGTGCCAGCAGTTTAGAGGGCGGGAGGATCTTCTACGAGCAGTACTTC	CASSLEGGRIFYEQYF
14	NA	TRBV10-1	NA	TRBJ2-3	TGCGCCAGCAGTTGGGGGGTCAGCACAGATACGCAGTATTTT	CASSWGVSTDTQYF
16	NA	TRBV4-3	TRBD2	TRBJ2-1	TGCGCCAGCAGCCAAGAAGGCACTAGCGGGAGGTATGAGCAGTTCTTC	CASSQEGTSGRYEQFF
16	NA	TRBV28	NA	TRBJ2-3	TGTGCCAGCAATGTTATAAAGGGCTTGAACACAGATACGCAGTATTTT	CASNVIKGLNTDTQYF
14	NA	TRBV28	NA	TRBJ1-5	TGTGCCAGCCGGAAACCTGGGAGCAATCAGCCCCAGCATTTT	CASRKPGSNQPQHF
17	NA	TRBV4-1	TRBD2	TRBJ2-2	TGCGCCAGCAGCCAAGAGGGTGGGAGGGCTTTGACCGGGGAGCTGTTTTTT	CASSQEGGRALTGELFF
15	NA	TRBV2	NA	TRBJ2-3	TGTGCCAGCAGCTCGGACAGCCCTAGCACAGATACGCAGTATTTT	CASSSDSPSTDTQYF
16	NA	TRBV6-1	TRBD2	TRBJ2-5	TGTGCCAGCAGTGAAGCTCCAGCGGGGCTCCAAGAGACCCAGTACTTC	CASSEAPAGLQETQYF
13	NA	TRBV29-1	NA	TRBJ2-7	TGCAGCGTCCGGGACTGGAGCTCCTACGAGCAGTACTTC	CSVRDWSSYEQYF
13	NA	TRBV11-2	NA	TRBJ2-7	TGTGCCAGCAGCCGGTCCGGGGAATACGAGCAGTACTTC	CASSRSGEYEQYF
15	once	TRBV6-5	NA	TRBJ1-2	TGTGCCAGCAGCAACATGTTGGGCATAGGATATGGCTACACCTTC	CASSNMLGIGYGYTF
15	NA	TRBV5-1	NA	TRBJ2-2	TGCGCCAGCAGCTTGGCTGGGGGCGGCACCGGGGAGCTGTTTTTT	CASSLAGGGTGELFF
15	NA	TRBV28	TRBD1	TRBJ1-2	TGTGCCAGCAGCCCGGACAGGGCGGGAAACTATGGCTACACCTTC	CASSPDRAGNYGYTF
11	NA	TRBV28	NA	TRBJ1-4	TGTGCCAGTGGGGGTAATGAAAAACTGTTTTTT	CASGGNEKLFF
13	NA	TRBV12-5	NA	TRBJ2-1	TGTGCTAGTGGTTTGGTGCAGGGGGGTGAGCAGTTCTTC	CASGLVQGGEQFF
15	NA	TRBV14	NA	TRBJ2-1	TGTGCCAGCAGTCGAACTCGACTAGCCTACAATGAGCAGTTCTTC	CASSRTRLAYNEQFF
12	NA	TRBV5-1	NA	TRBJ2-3	TGCGCCAGCAGGCCTAACGAAGATACGCAGTATTTT	CASRPNEDTQYF
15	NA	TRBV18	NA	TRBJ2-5	TGTGCCAGCTCACCACGGATCGGGGGATACGAGACCCAGTACTTC	CASSPRIGGYETQYF
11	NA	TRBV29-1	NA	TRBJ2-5	TGCAGCGTTGAAGTCGAAGAGACCCAGTACTTC	CSVEVEETQYF
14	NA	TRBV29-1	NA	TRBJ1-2	TGCAGCGTTTTTCCTCTGGGAGGGCGGTACGGCTACACCTTC	CSVFPLGGRYGYTF
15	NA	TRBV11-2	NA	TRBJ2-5	TGTGCCAGCAGCCCATTAGCATTAGCGCAGGAGACCCAGTACTTC	CASSPLALAQETQYF
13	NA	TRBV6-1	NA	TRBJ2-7	TGTGCCAGCAGTGAAGGAGAAGGAGCGGTGCAGTACTTC	CASSEGEGAVQYF
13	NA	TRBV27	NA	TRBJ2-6	TGTGCCAGCATGCGTGACGGGGCCAACGTCCTGACTTTC	CASMRDGANVLTF
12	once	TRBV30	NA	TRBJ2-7	TGTGCCTGCTTTGGGGGCAATTACGAGCAGTACTTC	CACFGGNYEQYF
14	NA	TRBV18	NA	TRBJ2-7	TGTGCCAGCTCACAGGACACACTACGTTCCGAGCAGTACTTC	CASSQDTLRSEQYF
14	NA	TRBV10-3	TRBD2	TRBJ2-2	TGTGCCATCAGTTCGGGACTAGGCACCGGGGAGCTGTTTTTT	CAISSGLGTGELFF
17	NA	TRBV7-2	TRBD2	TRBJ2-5	TGTGCCAGCAGCCAACCCCCTAGCGGGAGACCTCAAGAGACCCAGTACTTC	CASSQPPSGRPQETQYF
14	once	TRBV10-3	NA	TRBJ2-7	TGTGCCATCAGTGAGCCCGGGGGTTATGGCGAGCAGTACTTC	CAISEPGGYGEQYF
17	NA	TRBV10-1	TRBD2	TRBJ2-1	TGCGCCAGCAGTGGACACGAGGGACTAGCGGGAGCTAGTGAGCAGTTCTTC	CASSGHEGLAGASEQFF